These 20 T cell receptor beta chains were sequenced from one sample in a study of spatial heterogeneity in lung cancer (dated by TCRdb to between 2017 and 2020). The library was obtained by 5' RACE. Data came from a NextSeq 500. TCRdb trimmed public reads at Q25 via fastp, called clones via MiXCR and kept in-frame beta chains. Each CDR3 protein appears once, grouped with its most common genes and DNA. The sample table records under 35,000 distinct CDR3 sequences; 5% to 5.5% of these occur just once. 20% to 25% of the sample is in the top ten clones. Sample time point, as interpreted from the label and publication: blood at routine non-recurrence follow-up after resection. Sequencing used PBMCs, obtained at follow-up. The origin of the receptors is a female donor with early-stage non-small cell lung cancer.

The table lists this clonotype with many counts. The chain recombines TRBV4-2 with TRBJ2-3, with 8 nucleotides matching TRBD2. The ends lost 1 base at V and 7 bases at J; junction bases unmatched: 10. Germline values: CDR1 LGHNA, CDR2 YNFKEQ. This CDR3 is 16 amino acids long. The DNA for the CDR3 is TGTGCCAGCAGCCAAGGGCTAGCGGGCCGAGGGAATACGCAGTATTTT. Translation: CASSQGLAGRGNTQYF.

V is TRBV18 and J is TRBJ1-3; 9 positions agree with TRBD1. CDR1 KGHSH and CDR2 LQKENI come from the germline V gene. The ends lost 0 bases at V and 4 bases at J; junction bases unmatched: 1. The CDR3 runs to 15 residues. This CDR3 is CASSPPGQGGNTIYF. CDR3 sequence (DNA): TGTGCCAGCTCACCACCGGGACAGGGAGGAAACACCATATATTTT.

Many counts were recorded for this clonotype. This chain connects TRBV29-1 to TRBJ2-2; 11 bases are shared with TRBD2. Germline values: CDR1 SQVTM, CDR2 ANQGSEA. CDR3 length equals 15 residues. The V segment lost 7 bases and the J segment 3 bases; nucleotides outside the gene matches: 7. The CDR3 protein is CSAKLAGVDTGELFF. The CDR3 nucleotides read TGCAGCGCCAAACTAGCGGGAGTCGACACCGGGGAGCTGTTTTTT.

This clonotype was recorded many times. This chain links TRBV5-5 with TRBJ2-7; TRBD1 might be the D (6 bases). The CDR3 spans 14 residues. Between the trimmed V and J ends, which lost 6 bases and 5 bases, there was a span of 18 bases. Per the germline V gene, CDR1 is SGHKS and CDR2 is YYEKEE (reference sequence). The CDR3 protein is CASTLPGRGHEQYF. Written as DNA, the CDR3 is TGTGCCAGCACCCTCCCAGGCAGGGGCCACGAGCAGTACTTC.

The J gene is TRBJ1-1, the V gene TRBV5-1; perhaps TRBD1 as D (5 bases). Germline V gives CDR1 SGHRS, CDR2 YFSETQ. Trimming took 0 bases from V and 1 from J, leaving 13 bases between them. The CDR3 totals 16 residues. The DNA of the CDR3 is TGCGCCAGCAGCTTGGCTGTACCGGGGACGAACACTGAAGCTTTCTTT. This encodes CASSLAVPGTNTEAFF.

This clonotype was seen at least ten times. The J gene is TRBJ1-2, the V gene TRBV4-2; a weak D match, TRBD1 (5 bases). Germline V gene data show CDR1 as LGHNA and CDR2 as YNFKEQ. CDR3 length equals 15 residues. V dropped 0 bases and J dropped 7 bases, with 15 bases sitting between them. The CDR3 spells CASSQDSGQGIGYTF. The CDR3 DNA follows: TGTGCCAGCAGCCAAGATTCAGGCCAGGGAATTGGCTACACCTTC.

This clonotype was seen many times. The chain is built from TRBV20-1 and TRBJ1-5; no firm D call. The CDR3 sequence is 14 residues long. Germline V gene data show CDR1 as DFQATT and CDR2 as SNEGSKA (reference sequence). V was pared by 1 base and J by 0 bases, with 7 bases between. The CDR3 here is CSARAGNSNQPQHF. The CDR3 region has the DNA TGCAGTGCTAGAGCGGGTAATAGCAATCAGCCCCAGCATTTT.

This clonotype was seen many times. The CDR3 DNA follows: TGCGCCAGCAGCCAAGAACTAGCGGGAGCATTGGGGGAGCTGTTTTTT. Encoded protein: CASSQELAGALGELFF. The rearrangement uses TRBV4-3 and TRBJ2-2, with TRBD2 matching 11 bases. Trimming removed 0 bases from V and 8 bases from J; junction bases left unmatched: 5. The CDR3 runs 16 residues. The germline V gene encodes CDR1 LGHNA and CDR2 YSLEER.

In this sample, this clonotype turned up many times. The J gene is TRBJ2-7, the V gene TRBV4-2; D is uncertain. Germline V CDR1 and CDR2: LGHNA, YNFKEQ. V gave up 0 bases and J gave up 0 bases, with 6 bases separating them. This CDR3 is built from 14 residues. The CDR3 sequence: CASSQESDSYEQYF. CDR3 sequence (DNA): TGTGCCAGCAGCCAAGAGTCGGACTCCTACGAGCAGTACTTC.

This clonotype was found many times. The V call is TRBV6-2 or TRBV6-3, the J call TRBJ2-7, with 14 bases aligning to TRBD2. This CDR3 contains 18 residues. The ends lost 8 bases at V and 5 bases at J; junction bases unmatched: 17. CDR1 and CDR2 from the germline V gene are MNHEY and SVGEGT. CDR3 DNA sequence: TGTGCCAGCCGGGGCCAAGGACTAGCGGGAGGTCGTACCCACGAGCAGTACTTC. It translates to CASRGQGLAGGRTHEQYF.

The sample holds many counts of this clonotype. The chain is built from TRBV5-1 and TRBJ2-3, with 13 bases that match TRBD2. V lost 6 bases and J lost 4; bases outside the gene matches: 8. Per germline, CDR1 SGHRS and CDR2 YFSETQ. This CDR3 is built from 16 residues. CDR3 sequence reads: CASTPLAGGLPDTQYF. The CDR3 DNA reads TGCGCCAGCACCCCACTAGCGGGGGGGCTCCCAGATACGCAGTATTTT.

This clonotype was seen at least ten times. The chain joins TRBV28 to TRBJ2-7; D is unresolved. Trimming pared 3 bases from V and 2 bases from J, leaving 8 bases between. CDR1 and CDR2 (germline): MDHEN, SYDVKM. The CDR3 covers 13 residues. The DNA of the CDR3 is TGTGCCAGCAGTTTGTGGGGTGCCTACGAGCAGTACTTC. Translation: CASSLWGAYEQYF.

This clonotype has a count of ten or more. The chain's CDR3 is CASSLVRLAGGNEQFF. The DNA of the CDR3 is TGCGCCAGCAGCTTGGTGCGGCTAGCGGGAGGCAATGAGCAGTTCTTC. The chain has TRBV5-1 and TRBJ2-1; 11 bases are shared with TRBD2. CDR3 length: 16 residues. Germline V CDR1 and CDR2: SGHRS, YFSETQ. Trimming at V came to 0 bases and at J to 6 bases, leaving 5 bases not matched to a gene.

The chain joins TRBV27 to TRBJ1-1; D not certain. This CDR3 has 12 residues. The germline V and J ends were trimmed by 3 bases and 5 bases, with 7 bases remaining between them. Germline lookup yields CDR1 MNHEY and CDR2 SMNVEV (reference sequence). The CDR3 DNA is TGTGCCAGCAGTTTTATAGGTACTGAAGCTTTCTTT. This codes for CASSFIGTEAFF.

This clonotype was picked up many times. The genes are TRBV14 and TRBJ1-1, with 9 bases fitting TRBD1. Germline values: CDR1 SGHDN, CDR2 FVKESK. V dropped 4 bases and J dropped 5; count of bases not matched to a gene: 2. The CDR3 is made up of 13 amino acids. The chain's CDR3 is CASSRDRVTEAFF. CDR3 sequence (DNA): TGTGCCAGCAGCCGGGACAGGGTGACTGAAGCTTTCTTT.

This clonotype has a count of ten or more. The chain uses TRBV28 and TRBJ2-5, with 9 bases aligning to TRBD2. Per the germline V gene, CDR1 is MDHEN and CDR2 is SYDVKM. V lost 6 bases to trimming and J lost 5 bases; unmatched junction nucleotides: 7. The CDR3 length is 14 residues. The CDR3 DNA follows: TGTGCCAGCAGCCTTAGCGGGAGACTGGAGACCCAGTACTTC. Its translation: CASSLSGRLETQYF.

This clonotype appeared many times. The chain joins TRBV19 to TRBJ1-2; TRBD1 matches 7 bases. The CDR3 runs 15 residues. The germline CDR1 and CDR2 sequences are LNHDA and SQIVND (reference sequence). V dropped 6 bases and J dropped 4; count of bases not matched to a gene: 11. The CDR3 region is CASSNNRGSIYGYTF. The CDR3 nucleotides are TGTGCCAGTAGCAACAACAGGGGATCAATCTATGGCTACACCTTC.

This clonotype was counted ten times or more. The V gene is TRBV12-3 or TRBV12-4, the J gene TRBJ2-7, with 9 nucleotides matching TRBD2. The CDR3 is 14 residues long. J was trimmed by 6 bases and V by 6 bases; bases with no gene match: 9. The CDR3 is CASSHSGRGVEQYF. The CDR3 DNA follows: TGTGCCAGCAGCCATAGCGGGAGAGGGGTCGAGCAGTACTTC.

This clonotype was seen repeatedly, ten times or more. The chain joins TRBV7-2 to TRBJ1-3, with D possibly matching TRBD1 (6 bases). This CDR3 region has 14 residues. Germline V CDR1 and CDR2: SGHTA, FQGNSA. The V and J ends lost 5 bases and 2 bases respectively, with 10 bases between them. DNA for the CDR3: TGTGCCAGCAGCATACAGGGCACTGGAAACACCATATATTTT. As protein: CASSIQGTGNTIYF.

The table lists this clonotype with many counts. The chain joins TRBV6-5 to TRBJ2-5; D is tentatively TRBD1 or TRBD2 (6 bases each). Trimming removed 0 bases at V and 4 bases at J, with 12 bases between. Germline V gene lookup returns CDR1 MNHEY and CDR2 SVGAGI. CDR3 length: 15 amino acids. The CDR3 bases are TGTGCCAGCAGTTACTCGAGACTAGGGGGAGAGACCCAGTACTTC. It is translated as CASSYSRLGGETQYF.